This T cell receptor (beta chain) was recovered during a study of tissue T cells after allogeneic stem cell transplantation. General study points: Within patients, tissue anatomy strongly shaped TCR repertoire composition.

The CDR3 runs 15 residues. The V end lost 0 bases, the J end lost 4 bases, and 9 bases lay between the germline ends. Germline values: CDR1 SGHSA, CDR2 FRNQAP. Clones were read by immunoSEQ multiplex PCR, and TCRdb kept only the in-frame ones, dropping some. The table records 7,500 to 9,500 clones, around 43% of them present only once. Time point specified: mouse harvest day 7 after allogeneic transplant. Mouse grafts combined 10^7 T-cell-depleted bone marrow cells with 10^6 splenic CD5+ T cells. About this clone: Its antigen is unidentified. The germline and genes are mouse ones. The read ends 1 residue before the CDR3 terminus; that terminus is restored from the germline J gene.

Sequenced sample: gut tissue. The chain combines TRBV16 with TRBJ1-4, with a weak D call TRBD1 (5 bases). The receptor's source is a female BALB/c mouse given C57BL/6 T cells with graft-versus-host disease after an allogeneic hematopoietic cell transplant. The CDR3 region is CASSLEGGGNERLFF. The sequenced CDR3 bases are TGTGCAAGCAGCTTAGAGGGGGGGGGCAACGAAAGATTATTT.